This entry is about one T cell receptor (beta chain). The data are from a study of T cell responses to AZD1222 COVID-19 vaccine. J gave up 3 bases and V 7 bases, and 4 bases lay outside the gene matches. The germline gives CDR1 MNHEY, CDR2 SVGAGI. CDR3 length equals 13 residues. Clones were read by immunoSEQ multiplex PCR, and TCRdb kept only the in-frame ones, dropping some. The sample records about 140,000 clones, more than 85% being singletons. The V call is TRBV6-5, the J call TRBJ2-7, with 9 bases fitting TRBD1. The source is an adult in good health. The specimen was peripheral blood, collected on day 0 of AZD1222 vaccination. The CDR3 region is CASTLGQGYEQYF. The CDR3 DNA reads TGTGCCAGCACCCTGGGACAGGGCTACGAGCAGTACTTC.